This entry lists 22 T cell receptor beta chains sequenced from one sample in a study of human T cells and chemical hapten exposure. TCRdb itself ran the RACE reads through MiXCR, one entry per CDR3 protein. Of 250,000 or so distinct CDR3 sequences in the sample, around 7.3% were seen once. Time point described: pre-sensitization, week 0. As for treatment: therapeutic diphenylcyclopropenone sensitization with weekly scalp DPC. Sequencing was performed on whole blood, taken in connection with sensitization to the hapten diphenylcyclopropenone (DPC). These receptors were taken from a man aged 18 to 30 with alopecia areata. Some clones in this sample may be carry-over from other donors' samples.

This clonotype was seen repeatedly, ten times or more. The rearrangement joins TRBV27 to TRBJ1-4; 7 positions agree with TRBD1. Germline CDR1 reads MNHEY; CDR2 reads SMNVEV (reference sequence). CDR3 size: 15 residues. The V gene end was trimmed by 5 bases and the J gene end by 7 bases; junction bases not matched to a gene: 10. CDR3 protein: CASSLHDRVAEKLFF. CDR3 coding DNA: TGTGCCAGCAGTCTTCACGACAGGGTTGCTGAAAAACTGTTTTTT.

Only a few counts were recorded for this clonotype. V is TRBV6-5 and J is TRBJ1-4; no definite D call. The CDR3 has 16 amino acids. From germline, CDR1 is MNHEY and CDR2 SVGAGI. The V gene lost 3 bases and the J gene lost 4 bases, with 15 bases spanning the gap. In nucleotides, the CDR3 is TGTGCCAGCAGTTATGTGGGGAGCCATCTTAATGAAAAACTGTTTTTT. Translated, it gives CASSYVGSHLNEKLFF.

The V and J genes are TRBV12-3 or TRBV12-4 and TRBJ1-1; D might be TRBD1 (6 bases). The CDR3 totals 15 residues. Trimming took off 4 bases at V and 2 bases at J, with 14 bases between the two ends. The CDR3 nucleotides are TGTGCCAGCAGTTCCCACGGACAGATAAACACTGAAGCTTTCTTT. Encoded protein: CASSSHGQINTEAFF.

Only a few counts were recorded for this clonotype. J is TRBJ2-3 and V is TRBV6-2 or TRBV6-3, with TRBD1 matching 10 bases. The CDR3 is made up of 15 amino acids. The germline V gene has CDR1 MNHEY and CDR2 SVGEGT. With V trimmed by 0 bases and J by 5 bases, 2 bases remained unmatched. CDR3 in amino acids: CASSYSTGGGDTQYF. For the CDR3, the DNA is TGTGCCAGCAGTTACTCGACAGGGGGCGGAGATACGCAGTATTTT.

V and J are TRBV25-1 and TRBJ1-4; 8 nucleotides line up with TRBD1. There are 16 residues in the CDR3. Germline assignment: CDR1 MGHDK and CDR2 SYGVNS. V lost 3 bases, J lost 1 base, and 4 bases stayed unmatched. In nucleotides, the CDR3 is TGTGCCAGCAGTGAGCCGGACAGGGAAACTAATGAAAAACTGTTTTTT. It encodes CASSEPDRETNEKLFF.

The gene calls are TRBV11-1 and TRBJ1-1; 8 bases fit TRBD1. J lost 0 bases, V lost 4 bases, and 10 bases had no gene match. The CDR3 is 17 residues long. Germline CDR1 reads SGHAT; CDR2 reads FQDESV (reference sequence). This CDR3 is CASSYLPGQALNTEAFF. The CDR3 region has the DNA TGTGCCAGCAGCTACTTGCCGGGACAGGCGTTGAACACTGAAGCTTTCTTT.

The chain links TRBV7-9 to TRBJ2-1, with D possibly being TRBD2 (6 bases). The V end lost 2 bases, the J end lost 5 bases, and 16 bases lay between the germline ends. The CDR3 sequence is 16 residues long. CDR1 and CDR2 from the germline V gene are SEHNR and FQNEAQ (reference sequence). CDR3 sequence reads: CASSLHALAPNNEQFF. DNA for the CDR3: TGTGCCAGCAGCTTACACGCACTAGCCCCCAACAATGAGCAGTTCTTC.

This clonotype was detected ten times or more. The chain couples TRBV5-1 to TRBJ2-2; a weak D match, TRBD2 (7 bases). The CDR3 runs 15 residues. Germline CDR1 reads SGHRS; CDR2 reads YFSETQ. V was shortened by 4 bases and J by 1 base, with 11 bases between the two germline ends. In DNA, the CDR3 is TGCGCCAGCAGCAACGGGGGGCAGAACACCGGGGAGCTGTTTTTT. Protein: CASSNGGQNTGELFF.

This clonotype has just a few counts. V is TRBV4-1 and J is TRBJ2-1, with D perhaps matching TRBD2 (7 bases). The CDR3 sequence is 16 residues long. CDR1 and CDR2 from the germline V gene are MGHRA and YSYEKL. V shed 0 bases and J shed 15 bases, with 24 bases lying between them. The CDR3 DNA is TGCGCCAGCAGCCAAGATTCGTACGGGGGGCGCTTGGCCTTGTTCTTC. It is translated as CASSQDSYGGRLALFF.

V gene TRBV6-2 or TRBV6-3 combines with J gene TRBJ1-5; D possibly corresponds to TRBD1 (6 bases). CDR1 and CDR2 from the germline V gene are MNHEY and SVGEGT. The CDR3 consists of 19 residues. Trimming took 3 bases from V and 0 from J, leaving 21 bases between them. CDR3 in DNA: TGTGCCAGCAGTTATAAAAGAACAGGGAGTCCGAATAGCAATCAGCCCCAGCATTTT. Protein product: CASSYKRTGSPNSNQPQHF.

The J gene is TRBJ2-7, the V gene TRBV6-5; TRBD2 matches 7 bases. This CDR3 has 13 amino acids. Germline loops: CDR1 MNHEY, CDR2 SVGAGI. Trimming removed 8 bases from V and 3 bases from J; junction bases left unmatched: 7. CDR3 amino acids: CASRDYDYYEQYF. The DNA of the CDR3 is TGTGCCAGCCGGGACTACGACTACTACGAGCAGTACTTC.

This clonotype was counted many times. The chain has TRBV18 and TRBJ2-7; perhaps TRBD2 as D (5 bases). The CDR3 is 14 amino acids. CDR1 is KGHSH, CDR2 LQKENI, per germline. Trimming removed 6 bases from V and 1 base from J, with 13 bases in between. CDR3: CASSTSRGSYEQYF. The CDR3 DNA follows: TGTGCCAGCTCTACGTCCCGGGGTTCCTACGAGCAGTACTTC.

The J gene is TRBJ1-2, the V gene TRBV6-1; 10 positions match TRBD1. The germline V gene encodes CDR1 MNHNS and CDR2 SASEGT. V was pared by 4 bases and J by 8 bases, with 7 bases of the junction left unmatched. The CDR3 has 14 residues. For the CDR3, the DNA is TGTGCCAGCAGTGCGGGACAGGGGACGGGAGGCTACACCTTC. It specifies CASSAGQGTGGYTF.

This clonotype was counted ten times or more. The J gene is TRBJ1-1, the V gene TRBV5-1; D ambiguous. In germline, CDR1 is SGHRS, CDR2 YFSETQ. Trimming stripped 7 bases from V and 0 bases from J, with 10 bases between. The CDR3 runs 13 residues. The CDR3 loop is CASGDTMNTEAFF. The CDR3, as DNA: TGCGCCAGCGGTGACACTATGAACACTGAAGCTTTCTTT.

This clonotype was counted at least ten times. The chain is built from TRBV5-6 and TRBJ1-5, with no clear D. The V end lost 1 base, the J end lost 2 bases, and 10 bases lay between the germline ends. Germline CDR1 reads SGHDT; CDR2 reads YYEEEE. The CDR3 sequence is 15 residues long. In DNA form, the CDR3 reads TGTGCCAGCAGCTTGACTGGGAGGGGCAATCAGCCCCAGCATTTT. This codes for CASSLTGRGNQPQHF.

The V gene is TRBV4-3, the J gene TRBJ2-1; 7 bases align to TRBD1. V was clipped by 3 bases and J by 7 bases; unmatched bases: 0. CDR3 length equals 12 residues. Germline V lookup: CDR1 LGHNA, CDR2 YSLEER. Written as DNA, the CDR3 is TGCGCCAGCAGCCAGACAGGGAATGAGCAGTTCTTC. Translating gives CASSQTGNEQFF.

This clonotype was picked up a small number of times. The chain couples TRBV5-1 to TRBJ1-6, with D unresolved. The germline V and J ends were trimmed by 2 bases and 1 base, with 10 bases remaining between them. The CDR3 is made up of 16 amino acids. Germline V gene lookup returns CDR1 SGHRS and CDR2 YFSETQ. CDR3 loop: CASSFSQRSYNSPLHF. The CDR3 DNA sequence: TGCGCCAGCAGCTTTTCGCAGCGGTCCTATAATTCACCCCTCCACTTT.

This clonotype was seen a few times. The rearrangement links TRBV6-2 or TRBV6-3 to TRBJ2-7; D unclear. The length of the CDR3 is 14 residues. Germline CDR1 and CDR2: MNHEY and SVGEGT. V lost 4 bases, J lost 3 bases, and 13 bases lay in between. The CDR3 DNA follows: TGTGCCAGCAGTTCCACTTCGCTGGTCTACGAGCAGTACGTC. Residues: CASSSTSLVYEQYV.

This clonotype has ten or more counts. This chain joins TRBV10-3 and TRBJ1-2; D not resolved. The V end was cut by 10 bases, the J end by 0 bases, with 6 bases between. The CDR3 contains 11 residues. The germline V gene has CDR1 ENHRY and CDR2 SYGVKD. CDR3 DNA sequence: TGTGCCACCGGCTCTAACTATGGCTACACCTTC. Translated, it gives CATGSNYGYTF.

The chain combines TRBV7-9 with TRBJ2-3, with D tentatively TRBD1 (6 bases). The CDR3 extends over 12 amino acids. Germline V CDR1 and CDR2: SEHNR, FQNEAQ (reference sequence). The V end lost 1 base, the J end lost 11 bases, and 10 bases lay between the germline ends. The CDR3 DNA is TGTGCCAGCAGCTTAGGACAGGCGGGGCAGTATTTT. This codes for CASSLGQAGQYF.

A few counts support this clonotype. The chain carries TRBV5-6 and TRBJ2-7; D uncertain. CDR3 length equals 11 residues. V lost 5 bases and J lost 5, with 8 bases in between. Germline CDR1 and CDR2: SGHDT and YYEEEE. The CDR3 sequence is CASSSIDEQYF. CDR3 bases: TGTGCCAGCAGTTCCATTGACGAGCAGTACTTC.

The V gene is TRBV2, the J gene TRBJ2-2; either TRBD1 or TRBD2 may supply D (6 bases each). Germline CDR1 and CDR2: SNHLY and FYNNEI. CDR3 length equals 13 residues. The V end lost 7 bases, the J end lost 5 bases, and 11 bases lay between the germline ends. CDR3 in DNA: TGTGCCAGCAAGGGGGAGGCTACCGGGGAGCTGTTTTTT. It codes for CASKGEATGELFF.